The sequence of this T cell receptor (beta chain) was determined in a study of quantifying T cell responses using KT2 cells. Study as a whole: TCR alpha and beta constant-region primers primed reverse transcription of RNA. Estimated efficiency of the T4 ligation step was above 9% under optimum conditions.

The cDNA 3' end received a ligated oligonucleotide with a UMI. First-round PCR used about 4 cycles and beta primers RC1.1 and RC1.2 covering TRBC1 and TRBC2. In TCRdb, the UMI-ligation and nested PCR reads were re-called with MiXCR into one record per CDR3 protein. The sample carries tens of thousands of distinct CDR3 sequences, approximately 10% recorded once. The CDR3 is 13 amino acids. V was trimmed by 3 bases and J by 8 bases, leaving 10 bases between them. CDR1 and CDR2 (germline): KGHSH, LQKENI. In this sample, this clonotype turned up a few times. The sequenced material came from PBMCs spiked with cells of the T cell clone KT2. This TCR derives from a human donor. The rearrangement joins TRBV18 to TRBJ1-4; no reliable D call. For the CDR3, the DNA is TGTGCCAGCTCACCCGGCAGGTTGGAAAAACTGTTTTTT. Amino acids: CASSPGRLEKLFF. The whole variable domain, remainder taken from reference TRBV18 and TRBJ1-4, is NAGVMQNPRHLVRRRGQEARLRCSPMKGHSHVYWYRQLPEEGLKFMVYLQKENIIDESGMPKERFSAEFPKEGPSILRIQQVVRGDSAAYFCASSPGRLEKLFFGSGTQLSVL.